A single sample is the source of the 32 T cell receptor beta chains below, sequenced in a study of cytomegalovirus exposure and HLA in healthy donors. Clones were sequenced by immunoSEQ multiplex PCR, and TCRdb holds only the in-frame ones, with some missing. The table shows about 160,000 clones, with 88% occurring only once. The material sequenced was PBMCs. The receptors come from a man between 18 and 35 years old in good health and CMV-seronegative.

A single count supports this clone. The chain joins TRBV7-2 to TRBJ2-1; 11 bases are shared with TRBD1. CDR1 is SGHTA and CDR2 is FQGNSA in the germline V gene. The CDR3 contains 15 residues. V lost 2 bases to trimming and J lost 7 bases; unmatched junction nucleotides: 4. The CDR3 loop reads CASSLRDRGGNEQFF. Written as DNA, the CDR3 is TGTGCCAGCAGCTTAAGGGACAGGGGGGGGAATGAGCAGTTCTTC. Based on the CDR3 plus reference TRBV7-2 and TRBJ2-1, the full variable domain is GAGVSQSPSNKVTEKGKDVELRCDPISGHTALYWYRQSLGQGLEFLIYFQGNSAPDKSGLPSDRFSAERTGGSVSTLTIQRTQQEDSAVYLCASSLRDRGGNEQFFGPGTRLTVL.

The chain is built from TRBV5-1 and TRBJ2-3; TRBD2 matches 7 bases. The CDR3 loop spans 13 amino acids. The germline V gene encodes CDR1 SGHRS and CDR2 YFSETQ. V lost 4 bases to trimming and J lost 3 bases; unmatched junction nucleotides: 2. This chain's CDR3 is CASSLSGTDTQYF. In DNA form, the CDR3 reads TGCGCCAGCAGCCTTAGCGGGACAGATACGCAGTATTTT.

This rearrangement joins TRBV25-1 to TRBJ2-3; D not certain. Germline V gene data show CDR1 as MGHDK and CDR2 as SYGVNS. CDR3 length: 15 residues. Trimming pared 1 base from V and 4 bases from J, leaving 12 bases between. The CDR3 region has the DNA TGTGCCAGCAGTGAATTAGCAGATTTACCAGATACGCAGTATTTT. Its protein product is CASSELADLPDTQYF.

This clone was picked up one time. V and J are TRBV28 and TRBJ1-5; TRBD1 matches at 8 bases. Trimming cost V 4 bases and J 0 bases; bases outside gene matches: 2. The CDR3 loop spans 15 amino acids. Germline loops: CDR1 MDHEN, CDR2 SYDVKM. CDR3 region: CASSWTGYSNQPQHF. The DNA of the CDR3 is TGTGCCAGCAGTTGGACAGGGTATAGCAATCAGCCCCAGCATTTT.

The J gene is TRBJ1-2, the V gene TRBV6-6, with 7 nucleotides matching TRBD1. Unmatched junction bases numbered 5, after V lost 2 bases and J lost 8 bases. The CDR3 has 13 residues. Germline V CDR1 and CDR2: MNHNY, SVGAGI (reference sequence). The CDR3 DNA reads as TGTGCCAGCAGTTACCCGGGACAGCCAGGCTACACCTTC. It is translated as CASSYPGQPGYTF.

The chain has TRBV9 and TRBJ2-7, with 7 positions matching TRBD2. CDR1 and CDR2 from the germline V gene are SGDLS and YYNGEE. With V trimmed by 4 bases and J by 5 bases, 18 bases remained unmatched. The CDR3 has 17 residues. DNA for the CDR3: TGTGCCAGCAGCCCCCCGGTGAGGTCGGGGAGGGGCCACGAGCAGTACTTC. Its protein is CASSPPVRSGRGHEQYF.

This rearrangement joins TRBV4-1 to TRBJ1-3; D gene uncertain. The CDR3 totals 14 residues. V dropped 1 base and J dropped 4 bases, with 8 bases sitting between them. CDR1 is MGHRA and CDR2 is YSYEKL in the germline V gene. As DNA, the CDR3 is TGCGCCAGCAGCCAAGTACATCCAGGAAACACCATATATTTT. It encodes CASSQVHPGNTIYF.

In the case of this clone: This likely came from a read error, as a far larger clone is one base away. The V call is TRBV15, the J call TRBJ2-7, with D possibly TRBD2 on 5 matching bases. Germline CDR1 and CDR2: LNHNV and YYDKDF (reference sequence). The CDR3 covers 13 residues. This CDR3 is CATSSGKSYKQYF. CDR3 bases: TGTGCCACCAGCTCCGGGAAAAGCTACAAGCAGTACTTC.

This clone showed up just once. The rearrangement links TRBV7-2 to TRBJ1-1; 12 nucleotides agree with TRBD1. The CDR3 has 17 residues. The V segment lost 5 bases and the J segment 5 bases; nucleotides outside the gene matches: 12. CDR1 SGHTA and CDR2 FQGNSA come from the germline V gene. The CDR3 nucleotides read TGTGCCAGCAGCGACACGGGACAGGGGGCGGTGTTGACTGAAGCTTTCTTT. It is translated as CASSDTGQGAVLTEAFF.

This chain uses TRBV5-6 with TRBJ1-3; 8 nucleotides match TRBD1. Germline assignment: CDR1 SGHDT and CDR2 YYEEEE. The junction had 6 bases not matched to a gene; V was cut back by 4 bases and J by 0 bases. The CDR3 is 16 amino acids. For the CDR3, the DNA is TGTGCCAGCAGCAAGGGACAGGCCTACTCTGGAAACACCATATATTTT. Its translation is CASSKGQAYSGNTIYF.

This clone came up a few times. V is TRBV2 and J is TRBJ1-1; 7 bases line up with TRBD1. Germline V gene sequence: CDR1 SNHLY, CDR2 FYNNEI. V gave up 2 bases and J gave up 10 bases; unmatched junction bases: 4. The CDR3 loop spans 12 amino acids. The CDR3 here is CASSERRGLAFF. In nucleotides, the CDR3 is TGTGCCAGCAGTGAAAGGAGGGGGCTAGCTTTCTTT.

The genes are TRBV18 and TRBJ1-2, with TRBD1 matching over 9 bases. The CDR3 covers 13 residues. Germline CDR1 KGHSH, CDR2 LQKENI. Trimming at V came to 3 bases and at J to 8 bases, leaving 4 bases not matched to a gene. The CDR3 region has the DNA TGTGCCAGCTCACCCCGGGACAGGGAAGGCTACACCTTC. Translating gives CASSPRDREGYTF.

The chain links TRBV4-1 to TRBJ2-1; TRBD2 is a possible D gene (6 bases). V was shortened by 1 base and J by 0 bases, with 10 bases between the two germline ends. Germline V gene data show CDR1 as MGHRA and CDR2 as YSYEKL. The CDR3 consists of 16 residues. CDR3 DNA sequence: TGCGCCAGCAGCCAAGTTAGGGGAGGCTCCTACAATGAGCAGTTCTTC. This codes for CASSQVRGGSYNEQFF.

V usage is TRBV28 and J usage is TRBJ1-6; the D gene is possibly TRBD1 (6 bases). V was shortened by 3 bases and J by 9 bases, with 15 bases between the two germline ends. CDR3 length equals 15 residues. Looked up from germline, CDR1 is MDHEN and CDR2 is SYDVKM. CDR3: CASSLGGGGGSPLHF. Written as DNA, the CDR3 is TGTGCCAGCAGTTTGGGCGGGGGGGGCGGTTCACCCCTCCACTTT. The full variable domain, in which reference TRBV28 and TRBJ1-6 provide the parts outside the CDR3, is DVKVTQSSRYLVKRTGEKVFLECVQDMDHENMFWYRQDPGLGLRLIYFSYDVKMKEKGDIPEGYSVSREKKERFSLILESASTNQTSMYLCASSLGGGGGSPLHFGNGTRLTVT.

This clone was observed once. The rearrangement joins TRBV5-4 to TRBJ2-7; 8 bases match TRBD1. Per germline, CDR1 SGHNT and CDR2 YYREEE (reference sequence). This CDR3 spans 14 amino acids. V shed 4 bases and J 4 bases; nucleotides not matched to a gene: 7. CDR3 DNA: TGTGCCAGCAGCATAGGACAGGGCTCTTACGAGCAGTACGTC. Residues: CASSIGQGSYEQYV.

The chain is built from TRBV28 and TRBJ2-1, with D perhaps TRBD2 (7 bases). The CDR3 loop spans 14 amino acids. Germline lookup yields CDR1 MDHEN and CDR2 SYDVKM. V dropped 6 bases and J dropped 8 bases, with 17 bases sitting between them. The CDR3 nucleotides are TGTGCCAGCAGGAGACTACGGGGGGCCGATGAGCAGTTCTTC. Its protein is CASRRLRGADEQFF.

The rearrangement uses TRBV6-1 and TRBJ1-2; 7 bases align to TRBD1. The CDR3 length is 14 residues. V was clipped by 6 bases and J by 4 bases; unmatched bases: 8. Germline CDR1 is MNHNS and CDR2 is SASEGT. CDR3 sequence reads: CASRHGTELYGYTF. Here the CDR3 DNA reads TGTGCCAGCAGGCACGGGACAGAACTCTATGGCTACACCTTC.

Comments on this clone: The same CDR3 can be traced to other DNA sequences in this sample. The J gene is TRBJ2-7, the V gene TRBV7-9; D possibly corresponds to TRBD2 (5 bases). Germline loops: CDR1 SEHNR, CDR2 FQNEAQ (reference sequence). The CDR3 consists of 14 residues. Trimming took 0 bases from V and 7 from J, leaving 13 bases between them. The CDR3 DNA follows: TGTGCCAGCAGCTTAGCGGGAGAGCCGTATGAGCAGTACTTC. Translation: CASSLAGEPYEQYF.

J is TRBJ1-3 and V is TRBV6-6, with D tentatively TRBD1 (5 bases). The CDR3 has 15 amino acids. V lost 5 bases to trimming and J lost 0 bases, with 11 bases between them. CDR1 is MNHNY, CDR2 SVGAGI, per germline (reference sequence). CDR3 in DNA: TGTGCCAGCAGTAAAGGTCAGGGCTCTGGAAACACCATATATTTT. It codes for CASSKGQGSGNTIYF.

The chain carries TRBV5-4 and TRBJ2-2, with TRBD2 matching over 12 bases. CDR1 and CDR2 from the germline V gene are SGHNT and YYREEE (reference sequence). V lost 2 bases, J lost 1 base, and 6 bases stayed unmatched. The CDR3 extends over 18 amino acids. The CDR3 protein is CASSFRETSGRNTGELFF. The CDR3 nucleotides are TGTGCCAGCAGCTTTCGTGAGACTAGCGGGAGGAACACCGGGGAGCTGTTTTTT.

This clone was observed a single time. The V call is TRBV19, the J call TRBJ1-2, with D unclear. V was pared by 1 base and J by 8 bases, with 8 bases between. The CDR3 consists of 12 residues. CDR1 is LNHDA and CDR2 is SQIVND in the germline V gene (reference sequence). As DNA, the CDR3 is TGTGCCAGTAGTATAGCCCCGGGGGGCTACACCTTC. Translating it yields CASSIAPGGYTF.

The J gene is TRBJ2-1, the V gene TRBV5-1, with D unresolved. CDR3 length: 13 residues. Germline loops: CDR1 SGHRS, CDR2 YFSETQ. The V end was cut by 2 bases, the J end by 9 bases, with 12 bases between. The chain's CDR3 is CASSLTQVFEQFF. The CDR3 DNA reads TGCGCCAGCAGCTTAACCCAGGTATTTGAGCAGTTCTTC.

The CDR3 DNA reads as TGTGCCAGCAGTGAAACCCCAGGGGGGCGGATTAATGAAAAACTGTTTTTT. It yields the protein CASSETPGGRINEKLFF. The rearrangement links TRBV6-1 to TRBJ1-4, with 7 positions matching TRBD1. The CDR3 is 17 amino acids. The V and J ends lost 2 bases and 4 bases, in that order; junction bases with no gene match: 10. The germline V gene encodes CDR1 MNHNS and CDR2 SASEGT.

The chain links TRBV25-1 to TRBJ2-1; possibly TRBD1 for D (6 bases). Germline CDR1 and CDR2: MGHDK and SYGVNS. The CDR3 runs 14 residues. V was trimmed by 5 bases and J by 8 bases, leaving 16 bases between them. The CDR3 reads CASSLRGPSDEQFF. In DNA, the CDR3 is TGTGCCAGCAGTCTCAGGGGTCCTTCGGATGAGCAGTTCTTC.

CDR3 nucleotides: TGTGCCAGCAGCTTAGAATGGCAGCCGGGGAATGAGCAGTTCTTC. It specifies CASSLEWQPGNEQFF. This chain connects TRBV11-2 to TRBJ2-1; tentatively, D is TRBD2 (5 bases). The germline V and J ends were trimmed by 0 bases and 7 bases, with 13 bases remaining between them. Germline CDR1 is SGHAT and CDR2 is FQNNGV. The CDR3 runs to 15 residues.

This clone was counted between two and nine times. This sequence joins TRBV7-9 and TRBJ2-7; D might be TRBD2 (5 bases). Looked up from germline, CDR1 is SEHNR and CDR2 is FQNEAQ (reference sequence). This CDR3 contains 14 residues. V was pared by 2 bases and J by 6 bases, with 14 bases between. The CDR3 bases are TGTGCCAGCAGCTTATCGGGGAAGAGAAGCGAGCAGTACTTC. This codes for CASSLSGKRSEQYF. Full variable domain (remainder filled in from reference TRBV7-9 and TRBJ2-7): DTGVSQNPRHKITKRGQNVTFRCDPISEHNRLYWYRQTLGQGPEFLTYFQNEAQLEKSRLLSDRFSAERPKGSFSTLEIQRTEQGDSAMYLCASSLSGKRSEQYFGPGTRLTVT.

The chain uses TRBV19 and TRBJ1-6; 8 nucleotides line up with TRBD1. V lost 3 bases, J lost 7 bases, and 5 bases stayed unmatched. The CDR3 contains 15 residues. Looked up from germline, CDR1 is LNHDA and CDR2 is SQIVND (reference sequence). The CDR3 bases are TGTGCCAGTAGTATCGGGACAGGAGGGAATTCACCCCTCCACTTT. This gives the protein CASSIGTGGNSPLHF.

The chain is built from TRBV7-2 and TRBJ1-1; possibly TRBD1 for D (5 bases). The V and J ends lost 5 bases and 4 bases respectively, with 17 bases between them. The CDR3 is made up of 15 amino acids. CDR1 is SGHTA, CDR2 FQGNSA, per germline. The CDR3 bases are TGTGCCAGCAGCCTCCAGGGCCGCCAAGGCACTGAAGCTTTCTTT. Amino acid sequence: CASSLQGRQGTEAFF. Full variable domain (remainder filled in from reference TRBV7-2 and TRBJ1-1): GAGVSQSPSNKVTEKGKDVELRCDPISGHTALYWYRQSLGQGLEFLIYFQGNSAPDKSGLPSDRFSAERTGGSVSTLTIQRTQQEDSAVYLCASSLQGRQGTEAFFGQGTRLTVV.

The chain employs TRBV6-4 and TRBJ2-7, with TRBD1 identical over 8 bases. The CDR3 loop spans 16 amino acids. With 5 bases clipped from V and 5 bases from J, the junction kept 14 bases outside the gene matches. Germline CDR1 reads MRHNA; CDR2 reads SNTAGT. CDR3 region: CASSSPFNRGSNEQYF. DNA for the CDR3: TGTGCCAGCAGTTCCCCCTTTAACAGGGGGAGCAACGAGCAGTACTTC.

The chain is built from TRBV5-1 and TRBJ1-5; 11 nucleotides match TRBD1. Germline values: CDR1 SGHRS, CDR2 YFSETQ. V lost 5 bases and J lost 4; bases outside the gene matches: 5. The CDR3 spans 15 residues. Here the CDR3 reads CASRAGTGGNQPQHF. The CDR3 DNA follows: TGCGCCAGCAGGGCCGGGACAGGGGGTAATCAGCCCCAGCATTTT.

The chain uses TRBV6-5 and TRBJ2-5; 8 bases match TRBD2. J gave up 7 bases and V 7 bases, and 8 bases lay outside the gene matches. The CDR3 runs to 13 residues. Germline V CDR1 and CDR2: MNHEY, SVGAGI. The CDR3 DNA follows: TGTGCCAGCATGTTTAGCGGGGCCTCGACCCAGTACTTC. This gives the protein CASMFSGASTQYF.

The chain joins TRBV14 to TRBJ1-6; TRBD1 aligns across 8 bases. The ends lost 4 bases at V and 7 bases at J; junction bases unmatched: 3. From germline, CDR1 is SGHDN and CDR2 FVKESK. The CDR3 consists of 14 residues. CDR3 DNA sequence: TGTGCCAGCAGCCTCGGGACAGGAAATTCACCCCTCCACTTT. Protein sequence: CASSLGTGNSPLHF.